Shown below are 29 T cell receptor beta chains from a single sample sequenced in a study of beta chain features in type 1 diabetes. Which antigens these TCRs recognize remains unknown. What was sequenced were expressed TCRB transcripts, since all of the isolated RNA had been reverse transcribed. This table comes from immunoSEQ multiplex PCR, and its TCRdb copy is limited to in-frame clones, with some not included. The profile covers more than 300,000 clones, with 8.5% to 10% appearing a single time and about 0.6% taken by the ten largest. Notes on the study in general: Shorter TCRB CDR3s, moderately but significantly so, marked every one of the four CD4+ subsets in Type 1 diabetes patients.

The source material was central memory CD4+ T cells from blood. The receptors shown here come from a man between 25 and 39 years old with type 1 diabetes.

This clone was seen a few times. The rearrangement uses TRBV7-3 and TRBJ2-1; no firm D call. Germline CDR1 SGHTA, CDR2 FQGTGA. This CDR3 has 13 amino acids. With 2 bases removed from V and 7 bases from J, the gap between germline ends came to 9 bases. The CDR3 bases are TGTGCCAGCAGCTTATCTAGGGATAATGAGCAGTTCTTC. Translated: CASSLSRDNEQFF.

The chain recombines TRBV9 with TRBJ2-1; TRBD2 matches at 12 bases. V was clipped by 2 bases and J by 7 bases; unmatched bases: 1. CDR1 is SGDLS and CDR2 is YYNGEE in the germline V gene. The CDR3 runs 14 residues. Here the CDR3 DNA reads TGTGCCAGCAGCGTGGGGACTAGCGGGAATGAGCAGTTCTTC. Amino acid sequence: CASSVGTSGNEQFF.

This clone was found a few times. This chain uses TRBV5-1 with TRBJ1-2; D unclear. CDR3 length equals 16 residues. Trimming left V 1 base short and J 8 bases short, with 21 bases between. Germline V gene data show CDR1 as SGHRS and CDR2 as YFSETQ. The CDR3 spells CASSLLGTASPGGYTF. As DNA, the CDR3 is TGCGCCAGCAGCTTGTTGGGTACAGCTAGTCCCGGGGGCTACACCTTC.

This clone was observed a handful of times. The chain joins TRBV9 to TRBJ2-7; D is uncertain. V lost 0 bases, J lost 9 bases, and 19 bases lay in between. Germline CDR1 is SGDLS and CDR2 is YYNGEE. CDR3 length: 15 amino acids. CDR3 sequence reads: CASSVGASQPGGQYF. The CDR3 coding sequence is TGTGCCAGCAGCGTAGGGGCCAGTCAGCCCGGTGGGCAGTACTTC.

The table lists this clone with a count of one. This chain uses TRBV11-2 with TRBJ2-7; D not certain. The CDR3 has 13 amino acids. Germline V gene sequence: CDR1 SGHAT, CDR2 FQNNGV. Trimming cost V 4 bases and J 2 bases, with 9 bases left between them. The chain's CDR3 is CASSSQGPYEQYF. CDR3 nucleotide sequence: TGTGCCAGCAGCTCCCAAGGCCCCTACGAGCAGTACTTC.

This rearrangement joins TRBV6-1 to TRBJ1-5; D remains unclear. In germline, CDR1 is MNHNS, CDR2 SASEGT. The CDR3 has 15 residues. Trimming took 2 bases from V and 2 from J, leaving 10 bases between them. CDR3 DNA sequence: TGTGCCAGCAGTGAAATAAGGACGGGCAATCAGCCCCAGCATTTT. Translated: CASSEIRTGNQPQHF.

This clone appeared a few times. The CDR3 DNA sequence: TGTGCCACCATAGGACAGGGTTCCTACAATGAGCAGTTCTTC. It translates to CATIGQGSYNEQFF. This chain links TRBV2 with TRBJ2-1; TRBD1 matches 8 bases. V dropped 10 bases and J dropped 1; count of bases not matched to a gene: 6. Germline-derived CDR1 and CDR2 are SNHLY and FYNNEI. The CDR3 sequence is 14 residues long. The full variable domain, its missing parts supplied by reference TRBV2 and TRBJ2-1, is EPEVTQTPSHQVTQMGQEVILRCVPISNHLYFYWYRQILGQKVEFLVSFYNNEISEKSEIFDDQFSVERPDGSNFTLKIRSTKLEDSAMYFCATIGQGSYNEQFFGPGTRLTVL.

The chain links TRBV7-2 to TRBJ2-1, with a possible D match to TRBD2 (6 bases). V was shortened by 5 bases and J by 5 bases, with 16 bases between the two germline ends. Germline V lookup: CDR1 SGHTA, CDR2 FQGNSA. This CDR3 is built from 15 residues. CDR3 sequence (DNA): TGTGCCAGCAGCCCACTTCGTCGGGGGAACAATGAGCAGTTCTTC. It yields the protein CASSPLRRGNNEQFF.

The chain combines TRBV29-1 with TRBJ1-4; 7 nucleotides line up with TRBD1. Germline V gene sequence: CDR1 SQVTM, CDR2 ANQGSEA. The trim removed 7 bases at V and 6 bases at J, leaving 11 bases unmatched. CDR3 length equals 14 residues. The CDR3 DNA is TGCAGCGCCCGGGACAGTATATCCGATGAAAAACTGTTTTTT. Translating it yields CSARDSISDEKLFF.

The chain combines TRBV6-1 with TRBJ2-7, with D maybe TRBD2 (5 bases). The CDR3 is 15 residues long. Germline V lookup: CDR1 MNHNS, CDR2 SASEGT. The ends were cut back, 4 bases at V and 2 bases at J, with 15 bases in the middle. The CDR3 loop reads CASSAGSRPTYEQYF. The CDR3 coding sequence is TGTGCCAGCAGTGCGGGGTCTAGACCGACCTACGAGCAGTACTTC.

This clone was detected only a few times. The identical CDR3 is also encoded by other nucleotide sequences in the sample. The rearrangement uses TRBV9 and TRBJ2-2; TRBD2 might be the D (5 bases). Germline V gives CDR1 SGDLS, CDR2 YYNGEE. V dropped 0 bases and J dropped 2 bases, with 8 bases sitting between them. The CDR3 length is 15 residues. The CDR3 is CASSVGGSNTGELFF. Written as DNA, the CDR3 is TGTGCCAGCAGCGTAGGTGGGAGCAACACCGGGGAGCTGTTTTTT.

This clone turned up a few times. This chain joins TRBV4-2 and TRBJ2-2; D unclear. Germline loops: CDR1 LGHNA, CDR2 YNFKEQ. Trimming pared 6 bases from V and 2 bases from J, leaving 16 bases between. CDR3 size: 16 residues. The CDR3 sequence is CASSEAAQRNTGELFF. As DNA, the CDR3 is TGTGCCAGCAGTGAAGCCGCGCAAAGAAACACCGGGGAGCTGTTTTTT.

The CDR3 spells CASTGGDTSSYEQYF. In DNA, the CDR3 is TGTGCCAGCACCGGGGGGGACACCAGCTCCTACGAGCAGTACTTC. The chain links TRBV28 to TRBJ2-7; TRBD2 aligns across 8 bases. CDR1 and CDR2 from the germline V gene are MDHEN and SYDVKM. V gave up 7 bases and J gave up 0 bases; unmatched junction bases: 8. The CDR3 consists of 15 residues.

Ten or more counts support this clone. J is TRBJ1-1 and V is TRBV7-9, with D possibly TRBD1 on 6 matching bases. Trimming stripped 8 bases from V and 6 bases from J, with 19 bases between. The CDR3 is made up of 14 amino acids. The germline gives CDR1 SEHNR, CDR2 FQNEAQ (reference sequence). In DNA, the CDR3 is TGTGCCAGCGGGAAGACAGGATTATCTGCTGAAGCTTTCTTT. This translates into CASGKTGLSAEAFF.

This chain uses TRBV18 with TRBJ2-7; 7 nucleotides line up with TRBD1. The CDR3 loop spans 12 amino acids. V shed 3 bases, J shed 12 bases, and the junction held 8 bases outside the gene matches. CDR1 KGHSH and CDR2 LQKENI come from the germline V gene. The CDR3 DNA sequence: TGTGCCAGCTCACCGGACAGGCGGATCGGGTACTTC. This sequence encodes CASSPDRRIGYF.

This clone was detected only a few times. The CDR3 DNA reads as TGCGCCAGCAGCCCGTGGACTAGCTTCTCCTACAATGAGCAGTTCTTC. Its translation is CASSPWTSFSYNEQFF. The chain recombines TRBV5-1 with TRBJ2-1; 8 bases are shared with TRBD2. Germline CDR1 SGHRS, CDR2 YFSETQ. The CDR3 totals 16 residues. The J segment lost 0 bases and the V segment lost 4 bases, leaving 6 bases of the junction unmatched.

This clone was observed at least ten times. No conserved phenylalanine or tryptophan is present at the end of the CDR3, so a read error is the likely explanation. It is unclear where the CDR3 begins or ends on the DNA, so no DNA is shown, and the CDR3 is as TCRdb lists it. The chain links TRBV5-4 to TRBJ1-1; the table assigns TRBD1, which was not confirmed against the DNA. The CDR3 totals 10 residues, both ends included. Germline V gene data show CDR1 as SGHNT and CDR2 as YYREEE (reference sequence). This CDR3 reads CASSFVGAHN.

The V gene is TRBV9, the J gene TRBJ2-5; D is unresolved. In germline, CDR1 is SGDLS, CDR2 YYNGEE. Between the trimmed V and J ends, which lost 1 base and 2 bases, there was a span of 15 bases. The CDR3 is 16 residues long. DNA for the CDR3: TGTGCCAGCAGCGTATTGAAGTGGGGTAGTCAAGAGACCCAGTACTTC. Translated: CASSVLKWGSQETQYF.

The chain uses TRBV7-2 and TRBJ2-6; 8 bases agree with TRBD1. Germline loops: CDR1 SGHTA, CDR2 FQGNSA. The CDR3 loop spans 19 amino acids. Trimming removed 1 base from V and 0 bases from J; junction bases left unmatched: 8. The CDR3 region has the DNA TGTGCCAGCAGCTTAGGGGTCGGGACAGGCTTCTCTGGGGCCAACGTCCTGACTTTC. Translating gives CASSLGVGTGFSGANVLTF. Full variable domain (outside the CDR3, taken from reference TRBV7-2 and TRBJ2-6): GAGVSQSPSNKVTEKGKDVELRCDPISGHTALYWYRQSLGQGLEFLIYFQGNSAPDKSGLPSDRFSAERTGGSVSTLTIQRTQQEDSAVYLCASSLGVGTGFSGANVLTFGAGSRLTVL.

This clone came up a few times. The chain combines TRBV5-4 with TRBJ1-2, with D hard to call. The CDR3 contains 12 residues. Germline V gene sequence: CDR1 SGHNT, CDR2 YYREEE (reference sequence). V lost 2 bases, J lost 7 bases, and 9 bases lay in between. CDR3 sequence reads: CASSLREGGYTF. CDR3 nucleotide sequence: TGTGCCAGCAGCTTAAGAGAGGGTGGCTACACCTTC. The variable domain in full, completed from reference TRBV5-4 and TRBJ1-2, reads ETGVTQSPTHLIKTRGQQVTLRCSSQSGHNTVSWYQQALGQGPQFIFQYYREEENGRGNFPPRFSGLQFPNYSSELNVNALELDDSALYLCASSLREGGYTFGSGTRLTVV.

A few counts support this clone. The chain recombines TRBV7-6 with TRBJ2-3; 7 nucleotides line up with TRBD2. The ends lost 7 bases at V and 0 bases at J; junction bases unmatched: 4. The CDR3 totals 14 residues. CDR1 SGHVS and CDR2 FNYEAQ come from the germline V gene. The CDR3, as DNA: TGTGCCAGCAAAGCGGGATTTAGCACAGATACGCAGTATTTT. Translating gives CASKAGFSTDTQYF.

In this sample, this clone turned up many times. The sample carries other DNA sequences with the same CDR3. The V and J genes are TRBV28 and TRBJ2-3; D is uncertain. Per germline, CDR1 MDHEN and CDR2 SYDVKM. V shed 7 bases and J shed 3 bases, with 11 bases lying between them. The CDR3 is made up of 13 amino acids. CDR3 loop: CASTLLTTDTQYF. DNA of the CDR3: TGTGCCAGCACCCTTCTTACGACAGATACGCAGTATTTT.

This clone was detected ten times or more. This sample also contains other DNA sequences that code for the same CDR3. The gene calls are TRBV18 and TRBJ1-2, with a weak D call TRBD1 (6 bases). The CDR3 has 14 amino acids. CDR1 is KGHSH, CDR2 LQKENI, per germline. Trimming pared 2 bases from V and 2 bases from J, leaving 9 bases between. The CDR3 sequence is CASSPNRENYGYTF. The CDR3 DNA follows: TGTGCCAGCTCACCAAACAGGGAAAACTATGGCTACACCTTC.

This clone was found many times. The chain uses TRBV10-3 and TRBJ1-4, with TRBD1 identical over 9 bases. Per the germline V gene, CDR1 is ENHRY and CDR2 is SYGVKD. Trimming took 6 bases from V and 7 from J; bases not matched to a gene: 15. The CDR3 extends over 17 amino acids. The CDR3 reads CAISSALTGGASEKLFF. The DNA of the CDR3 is TGTGCCATCAGCTCGGCCCTCACAGGGGGCGCGAGTGAAAAACTGTTTTTT.

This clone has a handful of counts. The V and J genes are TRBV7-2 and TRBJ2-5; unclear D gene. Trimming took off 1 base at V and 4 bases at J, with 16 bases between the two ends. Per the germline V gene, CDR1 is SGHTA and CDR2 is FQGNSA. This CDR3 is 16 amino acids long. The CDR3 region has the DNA TGTGCCAGCAGCTTAGAATGGTCTAGAGGTCTAGAGACCCAGTACTTC. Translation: CASSLEWSRGLETQYF.

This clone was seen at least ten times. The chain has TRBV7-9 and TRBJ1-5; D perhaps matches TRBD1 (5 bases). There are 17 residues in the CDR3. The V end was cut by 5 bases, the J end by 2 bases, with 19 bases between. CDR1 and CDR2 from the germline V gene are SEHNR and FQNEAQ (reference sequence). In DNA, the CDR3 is TGTGCCAGCAGCCCCCTGGGGGGGGGACTTGGCAATCAGCCCCAGCATTTT. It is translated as CASSPLGGGLGNQPQHF.

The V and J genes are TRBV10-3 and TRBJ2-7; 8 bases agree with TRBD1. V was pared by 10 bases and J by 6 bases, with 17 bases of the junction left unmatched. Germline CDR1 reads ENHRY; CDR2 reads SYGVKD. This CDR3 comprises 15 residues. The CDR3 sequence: CASKPGGQGGVEQYF. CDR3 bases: TGTGCCAGCAAGCCCGGCGGACAGGGAGGCGTCGAGCAGTACTTC.

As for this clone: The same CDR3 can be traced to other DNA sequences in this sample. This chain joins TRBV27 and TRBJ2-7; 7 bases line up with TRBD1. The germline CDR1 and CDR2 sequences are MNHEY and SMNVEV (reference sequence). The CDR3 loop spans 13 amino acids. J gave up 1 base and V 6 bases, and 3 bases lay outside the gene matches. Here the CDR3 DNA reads TGTGCCAGCAGGGCGACAGGGTCCTACGAGCAGTACTTC. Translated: CASRATGSYEQYF.

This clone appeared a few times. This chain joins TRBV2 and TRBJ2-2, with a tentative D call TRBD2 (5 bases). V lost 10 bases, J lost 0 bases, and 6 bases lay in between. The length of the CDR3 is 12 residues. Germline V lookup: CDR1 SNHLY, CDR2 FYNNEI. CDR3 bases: TGTGCCACCGGGACGAACACCGGGGAGCTGTTTTTT. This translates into CATGTNTGELFF.